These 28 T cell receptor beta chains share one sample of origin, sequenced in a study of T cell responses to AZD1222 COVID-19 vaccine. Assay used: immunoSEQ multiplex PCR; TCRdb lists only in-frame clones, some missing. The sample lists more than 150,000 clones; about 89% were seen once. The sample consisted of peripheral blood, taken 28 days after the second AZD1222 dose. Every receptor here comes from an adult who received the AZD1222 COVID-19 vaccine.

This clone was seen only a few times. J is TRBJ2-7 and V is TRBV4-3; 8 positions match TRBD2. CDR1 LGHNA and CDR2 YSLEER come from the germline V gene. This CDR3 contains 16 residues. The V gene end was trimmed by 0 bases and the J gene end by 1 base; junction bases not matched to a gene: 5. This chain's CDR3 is CASSQDTGTSSYEQYF. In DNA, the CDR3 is TGCGCCAGCAGCCAAGATACGGGGACTAGTTCCTACGAGCAGTACTTC.

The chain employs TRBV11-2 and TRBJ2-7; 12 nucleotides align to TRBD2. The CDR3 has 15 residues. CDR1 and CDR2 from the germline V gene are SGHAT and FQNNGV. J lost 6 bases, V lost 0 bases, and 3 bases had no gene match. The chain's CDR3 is CASSLDPSGRVEQYF. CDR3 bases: TGTGCCAGCAGCTTAGACCCTAGCGGGAGGGTCGAGCAGTACTTC.

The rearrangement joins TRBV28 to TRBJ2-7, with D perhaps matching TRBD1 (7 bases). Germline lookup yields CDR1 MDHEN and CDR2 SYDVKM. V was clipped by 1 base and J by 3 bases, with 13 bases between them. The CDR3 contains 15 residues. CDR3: CASSLYAGGSYEQYF. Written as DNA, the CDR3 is TGTGCCAGCAGTTTATACGCAGGGGGGAGCTACGAGCAGTACTTC.

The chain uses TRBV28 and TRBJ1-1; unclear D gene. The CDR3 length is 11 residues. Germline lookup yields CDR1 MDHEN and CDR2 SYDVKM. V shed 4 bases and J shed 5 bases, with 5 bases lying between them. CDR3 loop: CASSSPTEAFF. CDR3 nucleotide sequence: TGTGCCAGCAGTTCTCCAACTGAAGCTTTCTTT.

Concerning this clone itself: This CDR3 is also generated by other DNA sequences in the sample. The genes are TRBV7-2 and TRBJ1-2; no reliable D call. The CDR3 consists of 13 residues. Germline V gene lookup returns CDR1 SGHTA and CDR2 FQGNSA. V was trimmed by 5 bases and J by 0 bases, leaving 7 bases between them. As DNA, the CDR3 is TGTGCCAGCAGCCCCACTTCTAACTATGGCTACACCTTC. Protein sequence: CASSPTSNYGYTF. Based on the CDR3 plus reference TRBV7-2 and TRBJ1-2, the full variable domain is GAGVSQSPSNKVTEKGKDVELRCDPISGHTALYWYRQSLGQGLEFLIYFQGNSAPDKSGLPSDRFSAERTGGSVSTLTIQRTQQEDSAVYLCASSPTSNYGYTFGSGTRLTVV.

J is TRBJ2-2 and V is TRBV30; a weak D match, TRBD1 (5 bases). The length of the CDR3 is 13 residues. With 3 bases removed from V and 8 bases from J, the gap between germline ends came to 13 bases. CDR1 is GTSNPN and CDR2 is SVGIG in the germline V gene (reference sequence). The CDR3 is CAWRGAGQGELFF. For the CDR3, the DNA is TGTGCCTGGAGAGGGGCAGGGCAAGGGGAGCTGTTTTTT.

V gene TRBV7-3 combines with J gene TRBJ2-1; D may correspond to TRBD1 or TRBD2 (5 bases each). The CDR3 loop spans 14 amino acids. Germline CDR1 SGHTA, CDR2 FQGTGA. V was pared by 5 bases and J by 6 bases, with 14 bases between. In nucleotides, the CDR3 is TGTGCCAGCAGCCCAGGGAGAGCGAGCAATGAGCAGTTCTTC. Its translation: CASSPGRASNEQFF.

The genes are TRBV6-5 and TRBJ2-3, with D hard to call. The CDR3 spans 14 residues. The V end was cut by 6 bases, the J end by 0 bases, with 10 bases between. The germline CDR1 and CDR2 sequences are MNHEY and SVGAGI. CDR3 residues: CASSDPPSTDTQYF. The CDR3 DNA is TGTGCCAGCAGCGACCCGCCAAGCACAGATACGCAGTATTTT.

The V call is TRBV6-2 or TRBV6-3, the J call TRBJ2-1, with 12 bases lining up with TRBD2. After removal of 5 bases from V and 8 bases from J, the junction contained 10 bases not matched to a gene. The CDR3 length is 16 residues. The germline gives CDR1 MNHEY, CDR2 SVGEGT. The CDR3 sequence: CASSRLAGGAGYEQFF. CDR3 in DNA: TGTGCCAGCAGTAGGCTAGCGGGAGGGGCAGGCTATGAGCAGTTCTTC.

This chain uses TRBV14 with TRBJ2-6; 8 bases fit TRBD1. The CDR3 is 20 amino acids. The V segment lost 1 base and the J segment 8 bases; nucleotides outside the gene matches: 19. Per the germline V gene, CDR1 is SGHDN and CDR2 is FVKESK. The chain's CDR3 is CASSQGGRTGNLYRTNVLTF. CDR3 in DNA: TGTGCCAGCAGCCAAGGGGGGCGGACAGGGAATTTATATCGGACCAACGTCCTGACTTTC. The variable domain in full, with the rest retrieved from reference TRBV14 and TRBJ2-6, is EAGVTQFPSHSVIEKGQTVTLRCDPISGHDNLYWYRRVMGKEIKFLLHFVKESKQDESGMPNNRFLAERTGGTYSTLKVQPAELEDSGVYFCASSQGGRTGNLYRTNVLTFGAGSRLTVL.

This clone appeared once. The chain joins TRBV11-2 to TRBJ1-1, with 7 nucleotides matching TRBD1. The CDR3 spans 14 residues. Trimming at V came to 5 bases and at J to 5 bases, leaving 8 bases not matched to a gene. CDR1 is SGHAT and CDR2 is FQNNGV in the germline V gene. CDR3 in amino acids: CASSPPGTATEAFF. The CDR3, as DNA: TGTGCCAGCAGCCCCCCCGGGACAGCAACTGAAGCTTTCTTT.

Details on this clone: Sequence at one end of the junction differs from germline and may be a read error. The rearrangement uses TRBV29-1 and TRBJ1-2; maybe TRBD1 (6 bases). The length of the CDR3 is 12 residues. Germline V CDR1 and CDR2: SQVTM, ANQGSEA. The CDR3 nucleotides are TGCAGCGTCAGGGAAGGGGGGGGCCCAGCAAACTTC. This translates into CSVREGGGPANF. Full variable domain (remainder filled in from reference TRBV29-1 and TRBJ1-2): SAVISQKPSRDICQRGTSLTIQCQVDSQVTMMFWYRQQPGQSLTLIATANQGSEATYESGFVIDKFPISRPNLTFSTLTVSNMSPEDSSIYLCSVREGGGPANFGSGTRLTVV.

The CDR3: CASSRQGEGINSPLHF. In DNA form, the CDR3 reads TGCGCCAGCAGCCGACAGGGCGAGGGGATTAATTCACCCCTCCACTTT. The chain joins TRBV4-1 to TRBJ1-6, with TRBD1 identical over 7 bases. Trimming cost V 4 bases and J 6 bases; bases outside gene matches: 9. The CDR3 length is 16 residues. Germline assignment: CDR1 MGHRA and CDR2 YSYEKL.

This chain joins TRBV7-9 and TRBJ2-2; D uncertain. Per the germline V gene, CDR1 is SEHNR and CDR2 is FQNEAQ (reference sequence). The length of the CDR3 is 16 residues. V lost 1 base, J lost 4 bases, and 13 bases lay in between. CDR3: CASSLGVQDLTGELFF. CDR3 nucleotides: TGTGCCAGCAGCTTAGGGGTCCAGGACCTCACCGGGGAGCTGTTTTTT.

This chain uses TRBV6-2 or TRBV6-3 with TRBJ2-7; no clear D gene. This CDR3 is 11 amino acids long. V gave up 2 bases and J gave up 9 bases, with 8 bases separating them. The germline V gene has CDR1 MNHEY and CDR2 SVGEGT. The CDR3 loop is CASSYRARQYF. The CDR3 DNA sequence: TGTGCCAGCAGTTACAGGGCCAGGCAGTACTTC.

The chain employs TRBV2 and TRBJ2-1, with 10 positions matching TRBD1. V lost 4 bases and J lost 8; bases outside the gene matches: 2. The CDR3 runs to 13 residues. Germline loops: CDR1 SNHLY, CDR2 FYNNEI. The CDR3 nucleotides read TGTGCCAGCAGTGCGGACAGGGGGGATGAGCAGTTCTTC. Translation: CASSADRGDEQFF.

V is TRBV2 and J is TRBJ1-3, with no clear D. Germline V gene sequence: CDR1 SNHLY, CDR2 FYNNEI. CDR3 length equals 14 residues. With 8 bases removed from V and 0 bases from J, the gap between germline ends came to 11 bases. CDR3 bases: TGTGCCAGCGAAGAACCGCTCTCTGGAAACACCATATATTTT. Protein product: CASEEPLSGNTIYF.

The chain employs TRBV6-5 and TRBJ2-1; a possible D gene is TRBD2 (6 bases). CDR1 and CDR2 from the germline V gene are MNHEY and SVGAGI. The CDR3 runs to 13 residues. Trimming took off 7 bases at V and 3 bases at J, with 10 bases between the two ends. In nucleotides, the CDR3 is TGTGCCAGCACGGCGGGAATCTACAATGAGCAGTTCTTC. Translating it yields CASTAGIYNEQFF.

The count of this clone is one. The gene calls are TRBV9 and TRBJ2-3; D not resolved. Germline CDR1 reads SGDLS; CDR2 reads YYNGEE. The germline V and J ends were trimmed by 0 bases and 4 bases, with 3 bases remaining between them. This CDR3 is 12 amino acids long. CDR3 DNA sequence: TGTGCCAGCAGCGTAGCTTCAGATACGCAGTATTTT. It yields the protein CASSVASDTQYF.

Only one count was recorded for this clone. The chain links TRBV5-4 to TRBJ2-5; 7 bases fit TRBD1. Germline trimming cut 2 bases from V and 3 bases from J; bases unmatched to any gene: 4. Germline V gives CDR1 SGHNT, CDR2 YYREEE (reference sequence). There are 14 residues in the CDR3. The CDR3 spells CASSLPTGKETQYF. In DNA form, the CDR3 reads TGTGCCAGCAGCTTACCGACAGGGAAAGAGACCCAGTACTTC.

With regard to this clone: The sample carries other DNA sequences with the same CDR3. The CDR3 loop reads CASSLGSNQPQHF. The CDR3, as DNA: TGTGCCAGCAGTTTGGGGTCAAATCAGCCCCAGCATTTT. This rearrangement joins TRBV27 to TRBJ1-5; D unresolved. V lost 3 bases, J lost 4 bases, and 7 bases lay in between. This CDR3 contains 13 residues. The V gene's germline CDR1 is MNHEY and CDR2 SMNVEV (reference sequence).

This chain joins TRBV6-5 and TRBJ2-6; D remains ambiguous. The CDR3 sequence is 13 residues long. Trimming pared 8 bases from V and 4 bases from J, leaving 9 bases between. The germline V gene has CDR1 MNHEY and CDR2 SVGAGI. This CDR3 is CASAMSGANVLTF. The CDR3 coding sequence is TGTGCCAGCGCCATGTCAGGGGCCAACGTCCTGACTTTC.

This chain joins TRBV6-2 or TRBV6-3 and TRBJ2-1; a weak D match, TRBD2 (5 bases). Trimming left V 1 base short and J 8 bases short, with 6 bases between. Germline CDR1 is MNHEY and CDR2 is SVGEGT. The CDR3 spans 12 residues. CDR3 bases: TGTGCCAGCAGTTACTTCGGGGATGAGCAGTTCTTC. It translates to CASSYFGDEQFF.

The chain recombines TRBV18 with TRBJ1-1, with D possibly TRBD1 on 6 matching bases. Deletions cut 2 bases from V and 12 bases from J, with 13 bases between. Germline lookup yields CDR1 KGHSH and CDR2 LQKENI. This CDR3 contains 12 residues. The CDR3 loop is CASSPGRGRPFF. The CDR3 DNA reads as TGTGCCAGCTCACCAGGAAGGGGGAGACCTTTCTTT. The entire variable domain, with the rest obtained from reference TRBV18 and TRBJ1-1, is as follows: NAGVMQNPRHLVRRRGQEARLRCSPMKGHSHVYWYRQLPEEGLKFMVYLQKENIIDESGMPKERFSAEFPKEGPSILRIQQVVRGDSAAYFCASSPGRGRPFFGQGTRLTVV.

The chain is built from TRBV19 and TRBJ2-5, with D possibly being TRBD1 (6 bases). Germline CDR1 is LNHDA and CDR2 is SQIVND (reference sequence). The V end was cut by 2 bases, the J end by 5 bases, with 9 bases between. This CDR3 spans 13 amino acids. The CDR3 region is CASSIRGIETQYF. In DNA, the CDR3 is TGTGCCAGTAGTATAAGGGGGATTGAGACCCAGTACTTC.

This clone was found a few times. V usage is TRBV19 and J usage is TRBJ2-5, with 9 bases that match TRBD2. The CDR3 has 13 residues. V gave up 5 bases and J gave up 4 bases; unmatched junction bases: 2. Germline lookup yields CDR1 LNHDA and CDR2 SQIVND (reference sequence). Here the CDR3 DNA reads TGTGCCAGTAGTGATAGCGGGAGAGAGACCCAGTACTTC. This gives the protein CASSDSGRETQYF.

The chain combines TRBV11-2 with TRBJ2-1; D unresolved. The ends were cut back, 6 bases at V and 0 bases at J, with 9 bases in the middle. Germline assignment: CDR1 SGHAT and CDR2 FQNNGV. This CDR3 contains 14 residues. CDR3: CASRGTISYNEQFF. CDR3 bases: TGTGCCAGCAGGGGCACAATCTCCTACAATGAGCAGTTCTTC. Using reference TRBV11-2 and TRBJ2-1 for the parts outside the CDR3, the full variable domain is EAGVAQSPRYKIIEKRQSVAFWCNPISGHATLYWYQQILGQGPKLLIQFQNNGVVDDSQLPKDRFSAERLKGVDSTLKIQPAKLEDSAVYLCASRGTISYNEQFFGPGTRLTVL.

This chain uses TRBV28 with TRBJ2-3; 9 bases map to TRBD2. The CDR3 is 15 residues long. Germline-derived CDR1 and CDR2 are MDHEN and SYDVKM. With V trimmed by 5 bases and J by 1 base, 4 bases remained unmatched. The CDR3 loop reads CASSLRTSGTDTQYF. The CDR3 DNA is TGTGCCAGCAGTCTACGGACTAGCGGCACAGATACGCAGTATTTT.